This is a list of T cell receptor beta chains from one sample in a study of OX40 agonist ivuxolimab in advanced cancers. Repertoires were generated with immunoSEQ multiplex PCR, while TCRdb's copy carries only in-frame clones and drops some. The sample consists of around 18,000 clones, about two thirds of them appearing once. Sample: CD4+ or CD8+ T cells sorted from blood, taken in a trial of the OX40 agonist ivuxolimab. The receptors here all came from an adult with an advanced solid tumor such as melanoma, head and neck, liver or kidney cancer. The CDR3 runs from the conserved cysteine through the conserved F or W. The D gene is left open where the match is weak. The size field is filled for only some rows; it gives once, few, many or a size class.

j_gene | len | abundance | d_gene | v_gene | CDR3aa | CDR3nt
TRBJ2-7 | 14 | once | - | TRBV25-1 | CASTKQGGGNEQYF | TGTGCCAGCACCAAACAGGGGGGGGGTAACGAGCAGTACTTC
TRBJ2-3 | 16 | few | - | TRBV9 | CASSVAWDGGTDTQYF | TGTGCCAGCAGCGTAGCTTGGGATGGGGGCACAGATACGCAGTATTTT
TRBJ2-1 | 14 | few | - | TRBV18 | CASSPPLNYNEQFF | TGTGCCAGCTCACCACCTCTCAACTACAATGAGCAGTTCTTC
TRBJ2-2 | 13 | - | - | TRBV9 | CASSVIFTGELFF | TGTGCCAGCAGCGTCATTTTCACCGGGGAGCTGTTTTTT
TRBJ2-7 | 14 | medium-sized | TRBD1 | TRBV5-6 | CASSSTGAGYEQYF | TGTGCCAGCAGCTCGACAGGGGCAGGGTACGAGCAGTACTTC
TRBJ2-6 | 13 | - | - | TRBV6-5 | CASSYSGANVLTF | TGTGCCAGCAGTTACTCTGGGGCCAACGTCCTGACTTTC
TRBJ1-1 | 14 | - | - | TRBV5-6 | CASSLGLLNTEAFF | TGTGCCAGCAGCTTAGGATTGCTGAACACTGAAGCTTTCTTT
TRBJ2-1 | 15 | - | - | TRBV6-6 | CASTTFGGSYNEQFF | TGTGCCAGCACGACCTTTGGGGGCTCCTACAATGAGCAGTTCTTC
TRBJ2-7 | 13 | - | - | TRBV29-1 | CSVELRTSYEQYF | TGCAGCGTTGAACTCCGGACGTCCTACGAGCAGTACTTC
TRBJ2-1 | 16 | - | TRBD1 | TRBV28 | CASSSPGQGVYNEQFF | TGTGCCAGCAGTTCCCCGGGACAGGGGGTCTACAATGAGCAGTTCTTC
TRBJ2-7 | 13 | few | - | TRBV30 | CAWSVGSTYEQYF | TGTGCCTGGAGTGTGGGTAGCACCTACGAGCAGTACTTC
TRBJ2-7 | 14 | - | - | TRBV2 | CASSEGGGHYEQYF | TGTGCCAGCAGTGAGGGCGGGGGACACTACGAGCAGTACTTC
TRBJ2-1 | 13 | - | - | TRBV12-5 | CASGDPPSNEQFF | TGTGCTAGTGGGGACCCCCCATCCAATGAGCAGTTCTTC
TRBJ1-1 | 13 | - | - | TRBV11-3 | CASSLTEQGQAFF | TGTGCCAGCAGCTTGACCGAACAGGGACAAGCTTTCTTT
TRBJ2-7 | 15 | - | TRBD1 | TRBV11-2 | CASSLWTGDGHEQYF | TGTGCCAGCAGCCTCTGGACAGGTGATGGTCACGAGCAGTACTTC
TRBJ1-1 | 11 | - | - | TRBV6-9 | CASSFGAEAFF | TGTGCCAGCAGTTTCGGGGCTGAAGCTTTCTTT
TRBJ1-4 | 14 | - | - | TRBV7-9 | CASSPHGGREKLFF | TGTGCCAGCAGCCCGCACGGGGGTAGGGAAAAACTGTTTTTT
TRBJ2-7 | 15 | - | - | TRBV5-6 | CASSLGLPNAYEQYF | TGTGCCAGCAGCTTGGGGCTTCCGAACGCCTACGAGCAGTACTTC
TRBJ1-1 | 12 | - | TRBD1 | TRBV27 | CASRTGGTEAFF | TGTGCCAGCAGGACAGGGGGCACTGAAGCTTTCTTT
TRBJ2-3 | 16 | - | TRBD2 | TRBV9 | CASSPGTSDGTDTQYF | TGTGCCAGCAGCCCCGGGACTAGCGATGGAACAGATACGCAGTATTTT
TRBJ2-2 | 14 | - | - | TRBV28 | CASSLWENTGELFF | TGTGCCAGCAGTTTATGGGAGAACACCGGGGAGCTGTTTTTT
TRBJ2-2 | 14 | - | - | TRBV5-6 | CASSLGTNTGELFF | TGTGCCAGCAGCTTAGGGACGAACACCGGGGAGCTGTTTTTT
TRBJ1-2 | 12 | - | TRBD1 | TRBV6-6 | CASSSGTGEDTF | TGTGCCAGCAGTTCTGGGACAGGGGAGGACACCTTC
TRBJ2-3 | 15 | - | - | TRBV28 | CASSSRTTTFNTQYF | TGTGCCAGCAGTTCGAGGACTACAACGTTCAATACGCAGTATTTT
TRBJ2-7 | 15 | few | - | TRBV5-1 | CASSSGGRGIYEQYF | TGCGCCAGCAGCTCGGGAGGTAGGGGGATCTACGAGCAGTACTTC
TRBJ2-1 | 17 | - | - | TRBV25-1 | CASSGFSDSASYNEQFF | TGTGCCAGCAGTGGTTTTTCGGACAGCGCTTCCTACAATGAGCAGTTCTTC
TRBJ2-5 | 14 | few | TRBD1 | TRBV4-3 | CASSQEGTGKTQYF | TGCGCCAGCAGCCAAGAGGGGACAGGGAAGACCCAGTACTTC